The 25 T cell receptor beta chains below come from one sample, sequenced in a study of human T cells and chemical hapten exposure (dated by TCRdb to the early 2020s). The method behind the library was RACE. TCRdb lists the instrument as NextSeq 500. Starting from the raw public reads, TCRdb applied fastp trimming at Q25, assembled clones with MiXCR and retained in-frame beta chains. All rows with the same CDR3 protein become a single entry with the most common DNA and genes. This sample has tens of thousands of distinct CDR3 sequences in its table, and 9.5% to 10% of those were observed once. The ten biggest clones cover around 9.6% of the sample. What this sample's time point label stands for: pre-sensitization, week 0. The intended sense of this specimen's treatment or condition label: therapeutic diphenylcyclopropenone sensitization with weekly scalp DPC. Sequences were derived from whole blood, sampled in connection with sensitization to the hapten diphenylcyclopropenone (DPC). The receptors were sampled from a man aged 35-49 years with alopecia areata. Some clones in this sample may be carry-over from other donors' samples.

The chain employs TRBV5-6 and TRBJ1-1; TRBD1 is a possible D gene (5 bases). Germline V gene sequence: CDR1 SGHDT, CDR2 YYEEEE. V lost 1 base to trimming and J lost 1 base, with 8 bases between them. CDR3 length: 14 amino acids. CDR3 sequence reads: CASSLNDRNTEAFF. The CDR3 DNA reads as TGTGCCAGCAGCTTGAACGACAGGAACACTGAAGCTTTCTTT. The whole variable domain, remainder taken from reference TRBV5-6 and TRBJ1-1, is DAGVTQSPTHLIKTRGQQVTLRCSPKSGHDTVSWYQQALGQGPQFIFQYYEEEERQRGNFPDRFSGHQFPNYSSELNVNALLLGDSALYLCASSLNDRNTEAFFGQGTRLTVV.

This clonotype was picked up a small number of times. V gene TRBV5-1 combines with J gene TRBJ2-7; TRBD1 might be the D (6 bases). V was shortened by 3 bases and J by 2 bases, with 18 bases between the two germline ends. The CDR3 extends over 16 amino acids. Germline CDR1 SGHRS, CDR2 YFSETQ. The CDR3 region is CASSYGTGTTTYEQYF. CDR3 bases: TGCGCCAGCAGCTACGGAACCGGGACAACAACCTACGAGCAGTACTTC.

This clonotype showed up many times. J is TRBJ2-7 and V is TRBV20-1; unclear D gene. In germline, CDR1 is DFQATT, CDR2 SNEGSKA (reference sequence). The V and J ends lost 6 bases and 2 bases respectively, with 11 bases between them. The CDR3 totals 12 residues. The CDR3 is CSARPGTYEQYF. The CDR3 DNA reads as TGCAGTGCCCGCCCCGGCACCTACGAGCAGTACTTC.

At least ten counts were recorded for this clonotype. This chain joins TRBV12-3 or TRBV12-4 and TRBJ2-7; the match to TRBD2 covers 9 bases. CDR3 length: 16 amino acids. Trimming took 0 bases from V and 7 from J; bases not matched to a gene: 10. The CDR3 is CASSLALGLAGVEQYF. The CDR3, as DNA: TGTGCCAGCAGTTTAGCGTTGGGGTTAGCGGGAGTAGAGCAGTACTTC.

This clonotype is judged medium-sized. The chain carries TRBV7-9 and TRBJ1-1; 9 bases map to TRBD1. V lost 6 bases, J lost 5 bases, and 10 bases stayed unmatched. Germline loops: CDR1 SEHNR, CDR2 FQNEAQ (reference sequence). This CDR3 contains 15 residues. The CDR3 protein is CASSHRQGVWTEAFF. The DNA for the CDR3 is TGTGCCAGCAGTCATCGACAGGGGGTGTGGACTGAAGCTTTCTTT.

The chain uses TRBV7-7 and TRBJ2-5; possible D gene TRBD1, 6 bases. The CDR3 extends over 14 amino acids. Germline CDR1 is SSHAT and CDR2 is FNYEAQ (reference sequence). Trimming shortened V by 6 bases and J by 5 bases, and 16 bases separated the two germline ends. CDR3 DNA sequence: TGTGCCAGCAGTTTGGACAGTCCGTTGGAGACCCAGTACTTC. It specifies CASSLDSPLETQYF.

At least ten counts were recorded for this clonotype. CDR3 in amino acids: CATSDPRGQGYNEQFF. The CDR3 nucleotides read TGTGCCACCAGTGATCCACGGGGACAGGGGTACAATGAGCAGTTCTTC. The rearrangement uses TRBV24-1 and TRBJ2-1; TRBD1 matches 10 bases. The V segment lost 3 bases and the J segment 4 bases; nucleotides outside the gene matches: 5. In germline, CDR1 is KGHDR, CDR2 SFDVKD. This CDR3 has 16 amino acids.

This clonotype was seen many times. The chain combines TRBV9 with TRBJ2-7; TRBD2 matches 9 bases. From germline, CDR1 is SGDLS and CDR2 YYNGEE. This CDR3 spans 14 amino acids. The trim removed 3 bases at V and 0 bases at J, leaving 1 base unmatched. CDR3 residues: CASSEREASYEQYF. The DNA for the CDR3 is TGTGCCAGCAGCGAGCGGGAGGCCTCCTACGAGCAGTACTTC.

This clonotype was recorded many times. DNA of the CDR3: TGCGCCAGCAGCTTGGAGGCAGGGGTTGGTCCTGAAGCTTTCTTT. This encodes CASSLEAGVGPEAFF. V usage is TRBV5-1 and J usage is TRBJ1-1, with D maybe TRBD1 (6 bases). Germline V lookup: CDR1 SGHRS, CDR2 YFSETQ. Trimming stripped 0 bases from V and 6 bases from J, with 15 bases between. CDR3 length: 15 residues.

The chain has TRBV7-9 and TRBJ1-1, with 8 bases fitting TRBD1. Germline V gene sequence: CDR1 SEHNR, CDR2 FQNEAQ (reference sequence). V trimming: 6 bases; J trimming: 1 base; junction bases outside the gene matches: 13. The CDR3 is 17 residues long. CDR3 protein: CASSPRTGRQGNTEAFF. For the CDR3, the DNA is TGTGCCAGCAGTCCCCGGACAGGGCGGCAAGGGAACACTGAAGCTTTCTTT.

J is TRBJ2-3 and V is TRBV5-5; no reliable D call. CDR1 SGHKS and CDR2 YYEKEE come from the germline V gene (reference sequence). Trimming cost V 4 bases and J 0 bases, with 9 bases left between them. The CDR3 extends over 14 amino acids. CDR3 residues: CASSPDLSTDTQYF. Here the CDR3 DNA reads TGTGCCAGCAGCCCGGACCTAAGCACAGATACGCAGTATTTT.

This clonotype was detected ten times or more. The V and J genes are TRBV27 and TRBJ1-2, with 9 bases matching TRBD1. Trimming removed 6 bases from V and 8 bases from J; junction bases left unmatched: 7. Germline CDR1 MNHEY, CDR2 SMNVEV (reference sequence). This CDR3 is built from 13 residues. The CDR3 loop is CASRLTGGFGYTF. DNA for the CDR3: TGTGCCAGCAGACTCACAGGGGGCTTCGGCTACACCTTC.

This clonotype has a handful of counts. The J gene is TRBJ2-5, the V gene TRBV2; TRBD1 agrees at 7 bases. This CDR3 has 15 residues. CDR1 SNHLY and CDR2 FYNNEI come from the germline V gene. The V and J ends lost 8 bases and 2 bases, in that order; junction bases with no gene match: 11. CDR3 sequence (DNA): TGTGCCAGCTCACGTATCGGGACAGAGCAAGAGACCCAGTACTTC. Its protein product is CASSRIGTEQETQYF.

The chain is built from TRBV5-1 and TRBJ2-2; D might be TRBD1 (5 bases). With 4 bases removed from V and 1 base from J, the gap between germline ends came to 14 bases. CDR1 and CDR2 from the germline V gene are SGHRS and YFSETQ. This CDR3 spans 16 amino acids. CDR3 coding DNA: TGCGCCAGCAGCGGAAAGACAGTATTGAACACCGGGGAGCTGTTTTTT. Its protein product is CASSGKTVLNTGELFF.

This clonotype was picked up a small number of times. The genes are TRBV7-2 and TRBJ2-5; D gene uncertain. Germline V CDR1 and CDR2: SGHTA, FQGNSA. CDR3 length equals 14 residues. The germline V and J ends were trimmed by 0 bases and 5 bases, with 10 bases remaining between them. CDR3 in DNA: TGTGCCAGCAGCTTAGCGATCCAGGCCGAGACCCAGTACTTC. Its translation is CASSLAIQAETQYF.

This clonotype was detected only a few times. The V call is TRBV4-1, the J call TRBJ2-7, with D hard to call. V lost 0 bases, J lost 1 base, and 13 bases lay in between. The CDR3 consists of 16 residues. Germline CDR1 is MGHRA and CDR2 is YSYEKL. CDR3 protein: CASSQEPYRPSYEQYF. The CDR3 bases are TGCGCCAGCAGCCAAGAACCGTACCGTCCGTCCTACGAGCAGTACTTC.

This clonotype has a count of ten or more. V usage is TRBV12-3 or TRBV12-4 and J usage is TRBJ2-3; no clear D gene. The length of the CDR3 is 14 residues. With 3 bases removed from V and 0 bases from J, the gap between germline ends came to 7 bases. CDR3 nucleotide sequence: TGTGCCAGCAGTTTTCTTACTAGCACAGATACGCAGTATTTT. Translated: CASSFLTSTDTQYF.

This clonotype was seen many times. The rearrangement uses TRBV5-5 and TRBJ1-4, with 8 positions matching TRBD1. Germline values: CDR1 SGHKS, CDR2 YYEKEE (reference sequence). The CDR3 has 16 residues. Trimming took 4 bases from V and 8 from J; bases not matched to a gene: 13. This CDR3 is CASSHGQGTGAEKLFF. Written as DNA, the CDR3 is TGTGCCAGCAGCCATGGACAGGGCACGGGGGCGGAAAAACTGTTTTTT.

This clonotype appeared many times. J is TRBJ1-2 and V is TRBV28; the D gene is possibly TRBD1 (5 bases). Germline CDR1 MDHEN, CDR2 SYDVKM. Trimming took 8 bases from V and 7 from J, leaving 14 bases between them. This CDR3 is built from 12 residues. This CDR3 reads CASRTGFSGYTF. Here the CDR3 DNA reads TGTGCCAGCCGCACAGGATTCTCTGGCTACACCTTC.

The sample holds many counts of this clonotype. V usage is TRBV4-3 and J usage is TRBJ2-1; D is ambiguous. This CDR3 comprises 13 residues. Looked up from germline, CDR1 is LGHNA and CDR2 is YSLEER. Trimming removed 3 bases from V and 2 bases from J, with 5 bases in between. In DNA, the CDR3 is TGCGCCAGCAGCCAGGGGACCTACAATGAGCAGTTCTTC. Its protein product is CASSQGTYNEQFF.

This clonotype was recorded many times. The chain recombines TRBV15 with TRBJ2-1; TRBD2 matches at 12 bases. Per germline, CDR1 LNHNV and CDR2 YYDKDF (reference sequence). Trimming cost V 5 bases and J 6 bases; bases outside gene matches: 2. The CDR3 sequence is 14 residues long. CDR3 nucleotide sequence: TGTGCCACCAGCGGACTAGCGGGAAGCAATGAGCAGTTCTTC. Protein sequence: CATSGLAGSNEQFF.

The chain carries TRBV13 and TRBJ1-4, with 9 bases identical to TRBD1. Germline CDR1 PRHDT, CDR2 FYEKMQ (reference sequence). Trimming cost V 4 bases and J 7 bases; bases outside gene matches: 4. The CDR3 spans 14 residues. The CDR3 protein is CASSSQGAGEKLFF. The DNA of the CDR3 is TGTGCCAGCAGCTCACAGGGGGCTGGTGAAAAACTGTTTTTT.

The chain employs TRBV5-5 and TRBJ2-6, with TRBD2 as a possible D gene (6 bases). V was pared by 4 bases and J by 0 bases, with 8 bases between. The CDR3 has 15 amino acids. The V gene's germline CDR1 is SGHKS and CDR2 YYEKEE (reference sequence). In nucleotides, the CDR3 is TGTGCCAGCAGCGGCGGGGTCTCTGGGGCCAACGTCCTGACTTTC. It yields the protein CASSGGVSGANVLTF. The complete variable domain, with remaining parts taken from reference TRBV5-5 and TRBJ2-6, reads DAGVTQSPTHLIKTRGQQVTLRCSPISGHKSVSWYQQVLGQGPQFIFQYYEKEERGRGNFPDRFSARQFPNYSSELNVNALLLGDSALYLCASSGGVSGANVLTFGAGSRLTVL.

This clonotype has more than one count but fewer than ten. This chain's CDR3 is CASSQAAGSGEQFF. The CDR3 DNA sequence: TGTGCCAGCAGCCAAGCGGCAGGGAGCGGTGAGCAGTTCTTC. The V and J genes are TRBV7-3 and TRBJ2-1, with D perhaps assigned TRBD1 or TRBD2 (5 bases each). With 5 bases removed from V and 9 bases from J, the gap between germline ends came to 17 bases. Germline V gene sequence: CDR1 SGHTA, CDR2 FQGTGA. This CDR3 spans 14 amino acids. The variable domain in full, completed from reference TRBV7-3 and TRBJ2-1, reads GAGVSQTPSNKVTEKGKYVELRCDPISGHTALYWYRQSLGQGPEFLIYFQGTGAADDSGLPNDRFFAVRPEGSVSTLKIQRTERGDSAVYLCASSQAAGSGEQFFGPGTRLTVL.

This clonotype was detected ten times or more. The chain recombines TRBV19 with TRBJ1-5; tentatively, D is TRBD1 (6 bases). The CDR3 is 14 residues long. Germline V gene sequence: CDR1 LNHDA, CDR2 SQIVND (reference sequence). The V end lost 6 bases, the J end lost 0 bases, and 9 bases lay between the germline ends. CDR3 sequence reads: CASRRTVSNQPQHF. The CDR3 DNA sequence: TGTGCCAGTAGGAGGACAGTTAGCAATCAGCCCCAGCATTTT.